This T cell receptor beta chain derives from a study of blood T cell repertoires in COVID-19. Study summary: The United States, Italy and Spain provided the acute and convalescent COVID-19 samples.

The table came from immunoSEQ multiplex PCR; TCRdb's copy has only in-frame clones and leaves some out. The data hold 150,000 to 200,000 clones, with 80% to 90% observed a single time. V lost 4 bases and J lost 0; bases outside the gene matches: 5. The CDR3 is 15 amino acids. The germline V gene has CDR1 SGHDT and CDR2 YYEEEE. This rearrangement joins TRBV5-6 to TRBJ1-1, with TRBD1 matching over 8 bases. The sample taken for sequencing was peripheral blood. The sequence came from a man in his fifties with active or convalescent COVID-19. As DNA, the CDR3 is TGTGCCAGCAGCACTAACAGGGGGTTGAACACTGAAGCTTTCTTT. Translated, it gives CASSTNRGLNTEAFF.